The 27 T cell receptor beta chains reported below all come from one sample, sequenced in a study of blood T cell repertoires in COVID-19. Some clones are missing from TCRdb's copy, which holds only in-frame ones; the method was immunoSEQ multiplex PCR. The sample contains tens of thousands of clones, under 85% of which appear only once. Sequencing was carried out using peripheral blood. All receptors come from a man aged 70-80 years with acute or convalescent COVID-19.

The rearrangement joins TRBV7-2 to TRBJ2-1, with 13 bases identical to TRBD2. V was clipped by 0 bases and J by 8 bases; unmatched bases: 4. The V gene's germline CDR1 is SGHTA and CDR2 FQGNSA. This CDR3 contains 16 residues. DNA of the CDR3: TGTGCCAGCAGCTTAGCGCAACTAGCGGGGGGGTATGAGCAGTTCTTC. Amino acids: CASSLAQLAGGYEQFF. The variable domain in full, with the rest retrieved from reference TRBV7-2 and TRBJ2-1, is GAGVSQSPSNKVTEKGKDVELRCDPISGHTALYWYRQSLGQGLEFLIYFQGNSAPDKSGLPSDRFSAERTGGSVSTLTIQRTQQEDSAVYLCASSLAQLAGGYEQFFGPGTRLTVL.

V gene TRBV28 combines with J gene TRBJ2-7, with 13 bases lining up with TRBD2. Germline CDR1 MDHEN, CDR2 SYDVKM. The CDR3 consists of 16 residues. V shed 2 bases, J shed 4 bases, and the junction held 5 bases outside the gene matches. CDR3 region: CASSLPTSGGDYEQYF. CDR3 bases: TGTGCCAGCAGTTTACCCACTAGCGGGGGGGATTACGAGCAGTACTTC.

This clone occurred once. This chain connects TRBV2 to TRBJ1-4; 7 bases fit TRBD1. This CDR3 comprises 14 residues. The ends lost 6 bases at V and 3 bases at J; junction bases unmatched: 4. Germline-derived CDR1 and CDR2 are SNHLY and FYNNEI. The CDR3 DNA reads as TGTGCCAGCAGGCCGGGACAGTCTAATGAAAAACTGTTTTTT. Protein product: CASRPGQSNEKLFF.

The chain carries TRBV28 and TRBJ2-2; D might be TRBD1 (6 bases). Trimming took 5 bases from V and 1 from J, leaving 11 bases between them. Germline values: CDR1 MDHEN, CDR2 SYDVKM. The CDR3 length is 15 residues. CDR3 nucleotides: TGTGCCAGCAGTCCTCGGACAGAGAACACCGGGGAGCTGTTTTTT. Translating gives CASSPRTENTGELFF.

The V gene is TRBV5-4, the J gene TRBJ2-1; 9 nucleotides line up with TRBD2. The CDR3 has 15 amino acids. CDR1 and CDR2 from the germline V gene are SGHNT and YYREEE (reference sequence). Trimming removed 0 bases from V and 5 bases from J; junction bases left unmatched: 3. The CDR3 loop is CASSLGPSGDNEQFF. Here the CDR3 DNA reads TGTGCCAGCAGCTTGGGTCCTAGCGGGGACAATGAGCAGTTCTTC.

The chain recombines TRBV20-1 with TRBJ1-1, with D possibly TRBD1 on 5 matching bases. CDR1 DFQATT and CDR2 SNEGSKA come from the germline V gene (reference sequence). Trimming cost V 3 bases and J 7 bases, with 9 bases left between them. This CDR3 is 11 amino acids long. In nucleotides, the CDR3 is TGCAGTGCTAGGGGGCAGAATGAAGCTTTCTTT. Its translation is CSARGQNEAFF.

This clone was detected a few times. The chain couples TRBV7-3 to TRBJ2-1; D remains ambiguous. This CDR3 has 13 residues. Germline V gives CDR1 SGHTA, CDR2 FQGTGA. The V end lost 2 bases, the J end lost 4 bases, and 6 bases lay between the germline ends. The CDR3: CASSLQSYNEQFF. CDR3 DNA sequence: TGTGCCAGCAGCTTACAATCATACAATGAGCAGTTCTTC. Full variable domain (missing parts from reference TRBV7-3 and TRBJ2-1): GAGVSQTPSNKVTEKGKYVELRCDPISGHTALYWYRQSLGQGPEFLIYFQGTGAADDSGLPNDRFFAVRPEGSVSTLKIQRTERGDSAVYLCASSLQSYNEQFFGPGTRLTVL.

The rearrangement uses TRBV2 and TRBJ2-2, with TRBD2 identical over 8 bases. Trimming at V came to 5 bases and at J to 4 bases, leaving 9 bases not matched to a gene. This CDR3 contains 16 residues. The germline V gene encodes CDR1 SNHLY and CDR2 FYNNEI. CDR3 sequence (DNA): TGTGCCAGCAGTTCCCGGGTAGCGGGGATCACCGGGGAGCTGTTTTTT. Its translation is CASSSRVAGITGELFF.

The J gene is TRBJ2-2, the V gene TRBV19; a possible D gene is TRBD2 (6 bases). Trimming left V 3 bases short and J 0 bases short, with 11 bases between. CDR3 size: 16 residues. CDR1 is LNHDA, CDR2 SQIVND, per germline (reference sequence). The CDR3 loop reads CASSILGGANTGELFF. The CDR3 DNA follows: TGTGCCAGTAGTATCCTGGGGGGTGCGAACACCGGGGAGCTGTTTTTT. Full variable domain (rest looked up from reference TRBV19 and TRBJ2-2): DGGITQSPKYLFRKEGQNVTLSCEQNLNHDAMYWYRQDPGQGLRLIYYSQIVNDFQKGDIAEGYSVSREKKESFPLTVTSAQKNPTAFYLCASSILGGANTGELFFGEGSRLTVL.

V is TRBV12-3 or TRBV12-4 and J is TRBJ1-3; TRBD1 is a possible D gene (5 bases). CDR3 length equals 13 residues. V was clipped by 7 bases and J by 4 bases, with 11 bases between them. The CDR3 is CASTLTDGNTIYF. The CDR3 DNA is TGTGCCAGCACCCTGACAGACGGAAACACCATATATTTT.

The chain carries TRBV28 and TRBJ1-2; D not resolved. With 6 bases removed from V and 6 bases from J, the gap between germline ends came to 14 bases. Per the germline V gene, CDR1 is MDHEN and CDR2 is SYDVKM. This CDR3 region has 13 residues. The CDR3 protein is CASSLPRWDGYTF. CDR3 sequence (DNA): TGTGCCAGCAGCCTCCCGAGGTGGGATGGCTACACCTTC.

CDR3 loop: CATSDLPRTSTDTQYF. The CDR3, as DNA: TGTGCCACCAGTGATTTGCCAAGAACTAGCACAGATACGCAGTATTTT. This rearrangement joins TRBV24-1 to TRBJ2-3; D uncertain. The CDR3 runs 16 residues. CDR1 and CDR2 from the germline V gene are KGHDR and SFDVKD. V gave up 0 bases and J gave up 0 bases, with 9 bases separating them.

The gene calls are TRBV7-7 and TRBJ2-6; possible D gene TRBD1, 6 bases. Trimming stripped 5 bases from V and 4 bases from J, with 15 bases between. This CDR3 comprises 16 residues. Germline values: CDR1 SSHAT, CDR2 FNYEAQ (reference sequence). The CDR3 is CASSQGSGAGANVLTF. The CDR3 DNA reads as TGTGCCAGCAGCCAGGGGTCAGGGGCCGGGGCCAACGTCCTGACTTTC.

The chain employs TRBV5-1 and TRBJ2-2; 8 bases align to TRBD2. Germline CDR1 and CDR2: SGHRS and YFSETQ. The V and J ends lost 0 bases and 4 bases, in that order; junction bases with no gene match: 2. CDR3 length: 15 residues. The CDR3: CASSLALAGTGELFF. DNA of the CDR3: TGCGCCAGCAGCTTGGCCCTAGCGGGCACCGGGGAGCTGTTTTTT. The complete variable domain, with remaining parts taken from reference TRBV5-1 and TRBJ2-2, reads KAGVTQTPRYLIKTRGQQVTLSCSPISGHRSVSWYQQTPGQGLQFLFEYFSETQRNKGNFPGRFSGRQFSNSRSEMNVSTLELGDSALYLCASSLALAGTGELFFGEGSRLTVL.

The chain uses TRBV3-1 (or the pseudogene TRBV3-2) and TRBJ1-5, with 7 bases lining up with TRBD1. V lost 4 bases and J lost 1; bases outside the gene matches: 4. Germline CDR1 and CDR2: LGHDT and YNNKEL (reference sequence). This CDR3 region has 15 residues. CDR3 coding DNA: TGTGCCAGCAGCCCTGGGACAGTGAGCAATCAGCCCCAGCATTTT. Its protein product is CASSPGTVSNQPQHF.

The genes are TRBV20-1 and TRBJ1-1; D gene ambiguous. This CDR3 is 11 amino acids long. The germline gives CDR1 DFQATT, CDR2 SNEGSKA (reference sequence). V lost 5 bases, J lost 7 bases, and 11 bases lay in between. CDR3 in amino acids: CSAPVSFEAFF. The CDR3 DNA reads TGCAGTGCTCCAGTCTCCTTTGAAGCTTTCTTT.

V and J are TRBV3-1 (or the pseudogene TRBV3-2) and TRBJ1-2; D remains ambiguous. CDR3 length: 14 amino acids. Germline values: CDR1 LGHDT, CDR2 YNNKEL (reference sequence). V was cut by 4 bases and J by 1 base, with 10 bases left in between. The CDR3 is CASSLTSVNYGYTF. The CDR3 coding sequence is TGTGCCAGCAGCCTGACATCCGTTAACTATGGCTACACCTTC.

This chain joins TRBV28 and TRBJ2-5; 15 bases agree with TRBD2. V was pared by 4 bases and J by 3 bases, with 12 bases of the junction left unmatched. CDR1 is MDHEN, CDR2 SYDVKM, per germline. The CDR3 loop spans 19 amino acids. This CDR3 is CASSSFGLAGGPHEETQYF. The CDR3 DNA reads TGTGCCAGCAGTTCTTTCGGACTAGCGGGGGGGCCTCACGAAGAGACCCAGTACTTC.

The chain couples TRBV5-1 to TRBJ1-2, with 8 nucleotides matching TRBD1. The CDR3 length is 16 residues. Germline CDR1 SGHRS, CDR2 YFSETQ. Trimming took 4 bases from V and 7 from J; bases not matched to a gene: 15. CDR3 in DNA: TGCGCCAGCAGCCCAGGGACAGGCACCCCGTTTGGTGGCTACACCTTC. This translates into CASSPGTGTPFGGYTF. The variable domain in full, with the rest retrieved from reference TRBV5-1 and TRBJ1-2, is KAGVTQTPRYLIKTRGQQVTLSCSPISGHRSVSWYQQTPGQGLQFLFEYFSETQRNKGNFPGRFSGRQFSNSRSEMNVSTLELGDSALYLCASSPGTGTPFGGYTFGSGTRLTVV.

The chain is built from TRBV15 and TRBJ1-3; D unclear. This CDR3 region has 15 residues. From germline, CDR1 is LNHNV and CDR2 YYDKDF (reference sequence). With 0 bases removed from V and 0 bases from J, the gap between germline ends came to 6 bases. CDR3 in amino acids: CATSREQFSGNTIYF. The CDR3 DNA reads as TGTGCCACCAGCAGAGAACAGTTCTCTGGAAACACCATATATTTT.

This chain's CDR3 is CASSRTTGTYGYTF. In DNA, the CDR3 is TGCGCCAGCAGCCGTACGACAGGCACCTATGGCTACACCTTC. The rearrangement links TRBV5-1 to TRBJ1-2; tentative D call: TRBD1 (6 bases). The CDR3 runs to 14 residues. V was shortened by 4 bases and J by 4 bases, with 14 bases between the two germline ends. Germline V lookup: CDR1 SGHRS, CDR2 YFSETQ.

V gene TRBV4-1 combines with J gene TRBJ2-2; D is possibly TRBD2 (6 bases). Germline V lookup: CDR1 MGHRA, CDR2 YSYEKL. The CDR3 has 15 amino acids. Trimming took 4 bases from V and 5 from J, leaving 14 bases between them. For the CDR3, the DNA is TGCGCCAGCAGCCTAAGGGACTTGGGGACCGGGGAGCTGTTTTTT. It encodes CASSLRDLGTGELFF.

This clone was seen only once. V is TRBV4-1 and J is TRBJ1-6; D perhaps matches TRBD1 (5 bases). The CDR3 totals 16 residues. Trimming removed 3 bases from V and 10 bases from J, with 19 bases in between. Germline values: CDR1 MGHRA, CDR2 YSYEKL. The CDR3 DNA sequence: TGCGCCAGCAGCCAGTGGGAGGGCAGGGCAGGATCACCCCTCCACTTT. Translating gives CASSQWEGRAGSPLHF.

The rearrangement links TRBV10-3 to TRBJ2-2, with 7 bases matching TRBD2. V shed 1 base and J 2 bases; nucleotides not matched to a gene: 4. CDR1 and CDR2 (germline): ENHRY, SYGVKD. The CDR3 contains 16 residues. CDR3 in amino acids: CAISEFPSGNTGELFF. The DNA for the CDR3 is TGTGCCATCAGTGAGTTTCCTAGCGGAAACACCGGGGAGCTGTTTTTT.

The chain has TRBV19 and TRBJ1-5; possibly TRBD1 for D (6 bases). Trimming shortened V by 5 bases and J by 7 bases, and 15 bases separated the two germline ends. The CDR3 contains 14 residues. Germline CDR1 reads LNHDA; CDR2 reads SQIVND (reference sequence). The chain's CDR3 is CASSLKQGTQPQHF. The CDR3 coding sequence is TGTGCCAGTAGTCTAAAACAGGGAACGCAGCCCCAGCATTTT.

For the CDR3, the DNA is TGTGCCAGCAGCGTAGGGACAGGTTACACTGAAGCTTTCTTT. It specifies CASSVGTGYTEAFF. The chain links TRBV9 to TRBJ1-1; 7 bases match TRBD1. V shed 0 bases and J 3 bases; nucleotides not matched to a gene: 2. Germline values: CDR1 SGDLS, CDR2 YYNGEE. This CDR3 region has 14 residues.

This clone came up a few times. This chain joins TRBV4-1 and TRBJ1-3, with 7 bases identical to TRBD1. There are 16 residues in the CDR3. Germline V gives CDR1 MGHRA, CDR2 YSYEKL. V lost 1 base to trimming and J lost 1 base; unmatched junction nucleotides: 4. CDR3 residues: CASSQGQGVSGNTIYF. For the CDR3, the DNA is TGCGCCAGCAGCCAAGGGCAGGGGGTGTCTGGAAACACCATATATTTT.